The clone carrying this TCR beta chain has only a few counts. Its antigen is not known. The V gene's germline CDR1 is LGHNA and CDR2 YNFKEQ. V gave up 0 bases and J gave up 5 bases, with 17 bases separating them. The CDR3 covers 17 residues. These data originate in a study of cytomegalovirus exposure and HLA in healthy donors. Study details: Around 81% of 300 to 450 genotyped donors fell in the Caucasian-associated ancestry cluster. Study observations and caveats: More clonal expansion characterized HLA-associated TCR beta chains than equally common others in a later analysis. Most observed TCR sequences were rare, whereas some public TCRs were detected in many donors. Several of the most significant clusters were apparently associated with common viral pathogens in a later analysis.

The PCR ran on 60 Vbeta and 13 Jbeta primers. Sequencing was performed with immunoSEQ multiplex PCR; in TCRdb, only in-frame clones are kept and a portion is missing. The data show approximately 140,000 clones, 60% to 80% seen once. This chain links TRBV4-2 with TRBJ2-1, with TRBD1 as a possible D gene (6 bases). Sequences were obtained from PBMCs. The TCR sequence derives from a woman aged 50 to 60 in good health and CMV-seronegative. The CDR3 DNA reads as TGTGCCAGCAGCCAAGATGAACAGGGTTACTATCACAATGAGCAGTTCTTC. It is translated as CASSQDEQGYYHNEQFF.